Presented here are 31 T cell receptor beta chains from one specimen sequenced in a study of OX40 agonist ivuxolimab in advanced cancers. The method was immunoSEQ multiplex PCR; TCRdb's version includes in-frame clones alone and lacks a portion of them. Of about 46,000 clones in the sample, about nine tenths are singletons; the top ten hold 45% to 70%. This specimen was CD4+ or CD8+ T cells sorted from blood, taken in a trial of the OX40 agonist ivuxolimab. Source of these receptors: an adult with an advanced solid tumor such as melanoma, head and neck, liver or kidney cancer.

This CDR3 is CATSRDIASASYEQYF. In DNA, the CDR3 is TGTGCCACCAGCAGAGATATAGCGTCGGCCTCCTACGAGCAGTACTTC. The V gene is TRBV15, the J gene TRBJ2-7, with D perhaps TRBD2 (5 bases). Germline CDR1 and CDR2: LNHNV and YYDKDF (reference sequence). Trimming took off 0 bases at V and 0 bases at J, with 12 bases between the two ends. This CDR3 has 16 amino acids.

The CDR3 spells CASSQVVLGSPLHF. The CDR3 DNA is TGCGCCAGCAGCCAAGTTGTCCTCGGGTCACCCCTCCACTTT. The chain couples TRBV4-3 to TRBJ1-6; the D is unclear. CDR1 LGHNA and CDR2 YSLEER come from the germline V gene. The length of the CDR3 is 14 residues. Trimming took 1 base from V and 10 from J, leaving 11 bases between them.

The rearrangement joins TRBV5-4 to TRBJ2-3; 8 positions agree with TRBD2. Germline CDR1 SGHNT, CDR2 YYREEE (reference sequence). This CDR3 has 17 residues. The V segment lost 1 base and the J segment 0 bases; nucleotides outside the gene matches: 7. CDR3 sequence reads: CASSLNRAGASTDTQYF. CDR3 DNA sequence: TGTGCCAGCAGCTTGAATCGAGCGGGAGCTAGCACAGATACGCAGTATTTT.

The chain uses TRBV10-1 and TRBJ2-3, with D maybe TRBD1 (6 bases). From germline, CDR1 is WNHNN and CDR2 SYGVQD (reference sequence). Trimming left V 8 bases short and J 4 bases short, with 19 bases between. The length of the CDR3 is 15 residues. CDR3 sequence: CASSSGQGIADTQYF. CDR3 sequence (DNA): TGCGCCAGCTCATCGGGGCAGGGGATCGCAGATACGCAGTATTTT.

This clone was seen only once. The rearrangement uses TRBV19 and TRBJ1-6; D uncertain. The CDR3 covers 14 residues. The V gene's germline CDR1 is LNHDA and CDR2 SQIVND (reference sequence). The V gene lost 4 bases and the J gene lost 6 bases, with 10 bases spanning the gap. This CDR3 is CASSRLTGNSPLHF. CDR3 sequence (DNA): TGTGCCAGTAGTAGGCTCACGGGTAATTCACCCCTCCACTTT.

The chain is built from TRBV5-8 and TRBJ2-2; D call uncertain. This CDR3 contains 13 residues. CDR1 and CDR2 from the germline V gene are SGHTS and YDEGEE. V lost 0 bases to trimming and J lost 6 bases, with 6 bases between them. Written as DNA, the CDR3 is TGTGCCAGCAGCTTGGTACGGGCCGGGGAGCTGTTTTTT. It yields the protein CASSLVRAGELFF.

V usage is TRBV7-3 and J usage is TRBJ2-1, with D maybe TRBD2 (5 bases). The V and J ends lost 5 bases and 4 bases respectively, with 9 bases between them. This CDR3 has 13 residues. Germline assignment: CDR1 SGHTA and CDR2 FQGTGA. The CDR3 spells CASSQDFYNEQFF. Written as DNA, the CDR3 is TGTGCCAGCAGCCAGGACTTTTACAATGAGCAGTTCTTC.

This chain uses TRBV29-1 with TRBJ1-1; D is possibly TRBD1 (5 bases). Germline V gene data show CDR1 as SQVTM and CDR2 as ANQGSEA. Trimming removed 7 bases at V and 1 base at J, with 13 bases between. The CDR3 is 13 amino acids. This CDR3 is CSGRDPRNTEAFF. In nucleotides, the CDR3 is TGCAGCGGGAGGGACCCAAGGAACACTGAAGCTTTCTTT.

The V call is TRBV19, the J call TRBJ1-5; weak D call: TRBD1 (5 bases). CDR3 length: 15 residues. Trimming removed 3 bases from V and 5 bases from J, with 14 bases in between. The germline CDR1 and CDR2 sequences are LNHDA and SQIVND (reference sequence). CDR3 amino acids: CASSILGEWDQPQHF. The DNA of the CDR3 is TGTGCCAGTAGTATCCTGGGGGAATGGGATCAGCCCCAGCATTTT.

The chain is built from TRBV7-2 and TRBJ2-1, with 8 bases identical to TRBD2. V was clipped by 0 bases and J by 4 bases; unmatched bases: 2. CDR3 size: 15 residues. In germline, CDR1 is SGHTA, CDR2 FQGNSA. DNA of the CDR3: TGTGCCAGCAGCTTAGCGTCTAGCGGGTACAATGAGCAGTTCTTC. It specifies CASSLASSGYNEQFF.

This chain links TRBV29-1 with TRBJ2-7; D ambiguous. V lost 3 bases to trimming and J lost 2 bases, with 14 bases between them. Germline-derived CDR1 and CDR2 are SQVTM and ANQGSEA. The CDR3 is made up of 14 amino acids. CDR3 in DNA: TGCAGCGTTGATGGACCGGAAGCCCCCTACGAGCAGTACTTC. Amino acids: CSVDGPEAPYEQYF.

This clone has only one observation. The chain couples TRBV5-5 to TRBJ2-1; TRBD2 matches 10 bases. Trimming removed 4 bases from V and 0 bases from J; junction bases left unmatched: 4. The CDR3 runs to 16 residues. Looked up from germline, CDR1 is SGHKS and CDR2 is YYEKEE (reference sequence). CDR3 sequence reads: CASSVTSGVSYNEQFF. The DNA for the CDR3 is TGTGCCAGCAGCGTAACTAGCGGGGTCTCCTACAATGAGCAGTTCTTC.

The rearrangement uses TRBV5-6 and TRBJ2-7; no firm D call. Trimming pared 0 bases from V and 2 bases from J, leaving 6 bases between. Germline CDR1 and CDR2: SGHDT and YYEEEE. The CDR3 runs to 13 residues. This CDR3 is CASSLEPTYEQYF. The CDR3, as DNA: TGTGCCAGCAGCTTGGAACCTACCTACGAGCAGTACTTC. Based on the CDR3 plus reference TRBV5-6 and TRBJ2-7, the full variable domain is DAGVTQSPTHLIKTRGQQVTLRCSPKSGHDTVSWYQQALGQGPQFIFQYYEEEERQRGNFPDRFSGHQFPNYSSELNVNALLLGDSALYLCASSLEPTYEQYFGPGTRLTVT.

The chain has TRBV5-1 and TRBJ1-1; D remains unclear. V lost 4 bases and J 1 base, leaving 11 bases between the germline ends. Germline CDR1 and CDR2: SGHRS and YFSETQ. The CDR3 runs to 14 residues. The CDR3, as DNA: TGCGCCAGCAGCCCTCCCACCGGGAACACTGAAGCTTTCTTT. This codes for CASSPPTGNTEAFF.

This chain connects TRBV7-9 to TRBJ2-7; 9 bases are a match to TRBD2. The CDR3 is 14 residues long. Trimming removed 4 bases from V and 7 bases from J; junction bases left unmatched: 8. Germline values: CDR1 SEHNR, CDR2 FQNEAQ (reference sequence). CDR3 DNA: TGTGCCAGCAGCTCCCACCCTCTAGCGGGGGAGCAGTACTTC. Translating gives CASSSHPLAGEQYF.

The gene calls are TRBV27 and TRBJ2-2; D is uncertain. V was shortened by 4 bases and J by 2 bases, with 2 bases between the two germline ends. CDR1 MNHEY and CDR2 SMNVEV come from the germline V gene (reference sequence). The CDR3 totals 12 residues. CDR3 region: CASSYNTGELFF. DNA for the CDR3: TGTGCCAGCAGTTACAACACCGGGGAGCTGTTTTTT.

J is TRBJ2-5 and V is TRBV30; the D gene is possibly TRBD2 (6 bases). Between the trimmed V and J ends, which lost 0 bases and 4 bases, there was a span of 9 bases. This CDR3 is built from 13 residues. Germline assignment: CDR1 GTSNPN and CDR2 SVGIG (reference sequence). The CDR3 loop reads CAWSVRGVETQYF. CDR3 coding DNA: TGTGCCTGGAGTGTACGCGGGGTAGAGACCCAGTACTTC.

V gene TRBV19 combines with J gene TRBJ1-5, with TRBD1 identical over 7 bases. The germline V gene has CDR1 LNHDA and CDR2 SQIVND (reference sequence). The J segment lost 2 bases and the V segment lost 1 base, leaving 5 bases of the junction unmatched. CDR3 length equals 16 residues. Here the CDR3 reads CASSIATGIGNQPQHF. The CDR3 DNA is TGTGCCAGTAGTATAGCGACAGGGATCGGCAATCAGCCCCAGCATTTT. Together with reference TRBV19 and TRBJ1-5, the CDR3 gives the full variable domain: DGGITQSPKYLFRKEGQNVTLSCEQNLNHDAMYWYRQDPGQGLRLIYYSQIVNDFQKGDIAEGYSVSREKKESFPLTVTSAQKNPTAFYLCASSIATGIGNQPQHFGDGTRLSIL.

V gene TRBV27 combines with J gene TRBJ1-6, with 8 positions matching TRBD1. Germline V gene lookup returns CDR1 MNHEY and CDR2 SMNVEV (reference sequence). This CDR3 is built from 13 residues. Trimming at V came to 3 bases and at J to 16 bases, leaving 8 bases not matched to a gene. Here the CDR3 reads CASSFLDRGTLHF. The CDR3 nucleotides are TGTGCCAGCAGTTTTTTAGACAGGGGCACACTCCACTTT.

A remark on this clone: The identical CDR3 is also encoded by other nucleotide sequences in the sample. The chain joins TRBV9 to TRBJ1-5; a weak D match, TRBD1 (6 bases). The CDR3 contains 15 residues. Germline CDR1 and CDR2: SGDLS and YYNGEE. V lost 0 bases to trimming and J lost 2 bases, with 9 bases between them. The CDR3 region is CASSVGGAGNQPQHF. In DNA form, the CDR3 reads TGTGCCAGCAGCGTAGGGGGGGCAGGCAATCAGCCCCAGCATTTT. Combining the CDR3 with reference TRBV9 and TRBJ1-5 gives the whole variable domain DSGVTQTPKHLITATGQRVTLRCSPRSGDLSVYWYQQSLDQGLQFLIQYYNGEERAKGNILERFSAQQFPDLHSELNLSSLELGDSALYFCASSVGGAGNQPQHFGDGTRLSIL.

This clone was found once. The chain couples TRBV18 to TRBJ2-1; 8 nucleotides align to TRBD2. Germline CDR1 reads KGHSH; CDR2 reads LQKENI. The V segment lost 3 bases and the J segment 6 bases; nucleotides outside the gene matches: 13. This CDR3 has 17 amino acids. CDR3 nucleotides: TGTGCCAGCTCACCCCCGAGGAGCGGGAGTGGCGGCAATGAGCAGTTCTTC. Its translation is CASSPPRSGSGGNEQFF.

This sequence joins TRBV27 and TRBJ2-7; D unresolved. V was trimmed by 6 bases and J by 5 bases, leaving 8 bases between them. This CDR3 is 11 amino acids long. CDR1 is MNHEY, CDR2 SMNVEV, per germline (reference sequence). The CDR3 DNA reads as TGTGCCAGCAGGGAAAGTAACGAGCAGTACTTC. It codes for CASRESNEQYF.

The rearrangement joins TRBV5-1 to TRBJ1-1; D remains unclear. V was clipped by 1 base and J by 0 bases, with 4 bases between them. Germline CDR1 and CDR2: SGHRS and YFSETQ. CDR3 size: 13 residues. The CDR3 nucleotides read TGCGCCAGCAGCTTGTTAGTGAACACTGAAGCTTTCTTT. This gives the protein CASSLLVNTEAFF.

The chain has TRBV30 and TRBJ1-2; TRBD1 matches 12 bases. V gave up 3 bases and J gave up 8 bases; unmatched junction bases: 4. Germline CDR1 reads GTSNPN; CDR2 reads SVGIG (reference sequence). The CDR3 runs to 13 residues. This chain's CDR3 is CAWSRDRGLGYTF. The CDR3 nucleotides read TGTGCCTGGAGCCGGGACAGGGGGCTAGGCTACACCTTC. Full variable domain (outside the CDR3, taken from reference TRBV30 and TRBJ1-2): SQTIHQWPATLVQPVGSPLSLECTVEGTSNPNLYWYRQAAGRGLQLLFYSVGIGQISSEVPQNLSASRPQDRQFILSSKKLLLSDSGFYLCAWSRDRGLGYTFGSGTRLTVV.

J is TRBJ2-7 and V is TRBV29-1, with 10 nucleotides matching TRBD1. CDR1 and CDR2 (germline): SQVTM, ANQGSEA. V lost 3 bases, J lost 4 bases, and 3 bases stayed unmatched. This CDR3 is 13 amino acids long. The CDR3 spells CSVETGGFYEQYF. The CDR3 DNA follows: TGCAGCGTTGAGACAGGGGGCTTTTACGAGCAGTACTTC.

V gene TRBV29-1 combines with J gene TRBJ2-1; no definite D call. The CDR3 is 16 residues long. The V and J ends lost 5 bases and 0 bases respectively, with 17 bases between them. The V gene's germline CDR1 is SQVTM and CDR2 ANQGSEA. CDR3 residues: CSVFILAASSYNEQFF. The CDR3 DNA follows: TGCAGCGTTTTCATACTCGCCGCCAGCTCCTACAATGAGCAGTTCTTC.

V and J are TRBV28 and TRBJ2-1; maybe TRBD2 (6 bases). The CDR3 runs to 16 residues. With 4 bases removed from V and 0 bases from J, the gap between germline ends came to 13 bases. Germline V gene sequence: CDR1 MDHEN, CDR2 SYDVKM. The CDR3 DNA reads as TGTGCCAGCAGTTCCCTATCGGGGGACTCCTACAATGAGCAGTTCTTC. This encodes CASSSLSGDSYNEQFF.

The V call is TRBV7-2, the J call TRBJ2-7; D may match TRBD1 or TRBD2 (5 bases each). In germline, CDR1 is SGHTA, CDR2 FQGNSA. Trimming pared 5 bases from V and 3 bases from J, leaving 17 bases between. The CDR3 sequence is 15 residues long. The CDR3 nucleotides are TGTGCCAGCAGCCCTACCCCAGGGAGCTTCTACGAGCAGTACTTC. Translation: CASSPTPGSFYEQYF.

The CDR3 loop reads CASGLFPSVQVTRFTYTQYF. As DNA, the CDR3 is TGTGCTAGTGGTTTGTTCCCGTCCGTACAGGTCACACGTTTTACGTATACGCAGTATTTT. This chain links TRBV12-5 with TRBJ2-3, with D possibly being TRBD1 (5 bases). The CDR3 has 20 residues. The V gene's germline CDR1 is LGHNT and CDR2 FRNRAP. The V gene lost 2 bases and the J gene lost 7 bases, with 31 bases spanning the gap. The full variable domain, its missing parts supplied by reference TRBV12-5 and TRBJ2-3, is DARVTQTPRHKVTEMGQEVTMRCQPILGHNTVFWYRQTMMQGLELLAYFRNRAPLDDSGMPKDRFSAEMPDATLATLKIQPSEPRDSAVYFCASGLFPSVQVTRFTYTQYFGPGTRLTVL.

This chain uses TRBV27 with TRBJ1-1; D is possibly TRBD1 (6 bases). The CDR3 is 17 residues long. The ends were cut back, 11 bases at V and 0 bases at J, with 25 bases in the middle. Germline assignment: CDR1 MNHEY and CDR2 SMNVEV (reference sequence). The CDR3 DNA sequence: TGTGCCGGATCGAGGACGGCCACGGACAGAATGAACACTGAAGCTTTCTTT. Its translation: CAGSRTATDRMNTEAFF.

A few counts support this clone. This chain connects TRBV30 to TRBJ2-3; D is uncertain. Germline V gives CDR1 GTSNPN, CDR2 SVGIG (reference sequence). The CDR3 has 12 residues. V was cut by 0 bases and J by 0 bases, with 1 base left in between. The CDR3, as DNA: TGTGCCTGGAGTGTGAGCACAGATACGCAGTATTTT. It yields the protein CAWSVSTDTQYF.